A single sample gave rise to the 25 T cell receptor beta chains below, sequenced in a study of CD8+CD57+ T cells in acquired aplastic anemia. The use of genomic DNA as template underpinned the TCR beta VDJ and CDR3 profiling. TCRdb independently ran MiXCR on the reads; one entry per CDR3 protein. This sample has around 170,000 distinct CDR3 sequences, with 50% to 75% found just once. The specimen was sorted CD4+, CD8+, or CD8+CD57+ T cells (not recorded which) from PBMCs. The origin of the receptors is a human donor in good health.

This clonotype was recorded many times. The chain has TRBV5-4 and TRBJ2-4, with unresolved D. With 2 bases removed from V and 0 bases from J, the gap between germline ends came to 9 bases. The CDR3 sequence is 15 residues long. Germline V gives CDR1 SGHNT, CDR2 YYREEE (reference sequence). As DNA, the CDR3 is TGTGCCAGCAGCTTAGCTGGGGAAGCCAAAAACATTCAGTACTTC. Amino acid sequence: CASSLAGEAKNIQYF.

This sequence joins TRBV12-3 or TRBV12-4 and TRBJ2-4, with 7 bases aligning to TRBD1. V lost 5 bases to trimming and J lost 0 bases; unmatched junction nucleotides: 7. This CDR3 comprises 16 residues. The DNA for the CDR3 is TGTGCCAGCAGTCCCTCGACAGGGCTAGCCAAAAACATTCAGTACTTC. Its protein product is CASSPSTGLAKNIQYF.

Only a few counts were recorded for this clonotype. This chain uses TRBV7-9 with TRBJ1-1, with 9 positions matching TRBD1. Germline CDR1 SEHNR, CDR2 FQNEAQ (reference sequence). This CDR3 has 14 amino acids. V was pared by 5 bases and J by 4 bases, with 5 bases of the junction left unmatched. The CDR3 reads CASSPDRGSTEAFF. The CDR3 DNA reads TGTGCCAGCAGCCCAGACAGGGGGTCCACTGAAGCTTTCTTT.

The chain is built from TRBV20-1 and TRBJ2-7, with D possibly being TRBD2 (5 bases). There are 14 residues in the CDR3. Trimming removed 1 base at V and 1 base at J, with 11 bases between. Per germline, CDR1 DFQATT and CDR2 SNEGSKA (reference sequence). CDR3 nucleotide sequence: TGCAGTGCTAGAGTGGGTAGCGCGTCCTACGAGCAGTACGTC. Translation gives CSARVGSASYEQYV.

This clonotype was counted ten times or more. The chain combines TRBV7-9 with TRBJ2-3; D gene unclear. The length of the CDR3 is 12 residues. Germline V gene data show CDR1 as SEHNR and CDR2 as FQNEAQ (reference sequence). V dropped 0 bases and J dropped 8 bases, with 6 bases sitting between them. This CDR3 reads CASSLAEPTQYF. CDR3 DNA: TGTGCCAGCAGCTTAGCAGAACCTACGCAGTATTTT.

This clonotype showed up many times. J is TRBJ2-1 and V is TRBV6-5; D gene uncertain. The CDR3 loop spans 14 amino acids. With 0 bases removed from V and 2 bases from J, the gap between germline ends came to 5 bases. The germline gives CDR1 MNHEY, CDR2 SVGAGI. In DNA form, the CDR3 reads TGTGCCAGCAGTTACTCCGAAACCTACAATGAGCAGTTCTTC. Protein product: CASSYSETYNEQFF.

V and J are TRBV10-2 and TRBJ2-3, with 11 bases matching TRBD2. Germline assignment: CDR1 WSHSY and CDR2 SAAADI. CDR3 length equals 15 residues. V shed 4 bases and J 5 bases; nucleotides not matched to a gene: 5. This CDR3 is CASSATLAGEDTQYF. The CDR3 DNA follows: TGCGCCAGCAGTGCTACACTAGCGGGAGAAGATACGCAGTATTTT.

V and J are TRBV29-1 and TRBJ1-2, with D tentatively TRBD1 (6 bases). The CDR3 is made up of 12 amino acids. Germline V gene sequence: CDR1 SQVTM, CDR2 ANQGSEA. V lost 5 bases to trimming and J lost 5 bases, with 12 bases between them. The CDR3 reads CSVRGEWYGYTF. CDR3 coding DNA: TGCAGCGTTAGGGGGGAGTGGTATGGCTACACCTTC.

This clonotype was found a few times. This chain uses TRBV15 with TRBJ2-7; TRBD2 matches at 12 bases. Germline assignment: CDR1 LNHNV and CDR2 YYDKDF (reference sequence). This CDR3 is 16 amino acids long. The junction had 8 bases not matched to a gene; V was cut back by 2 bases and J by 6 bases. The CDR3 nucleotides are TGTGCCACCAGCAGACTGACTAGCGGGAGAACGGGCGAGCAGTACTTC. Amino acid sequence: CATSRLTSGRTGEQYF. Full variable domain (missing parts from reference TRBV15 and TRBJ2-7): DAMVIQNPRYQVTQFGKPVTLSCSQTLNHNVMYWYQQKSSQAPKLLFHYYDKDFNNEADTPDNFQSRRPNTSFCFLDIRSPGLGDTAMYLCATSRLTSGRTGEQYFGPGTRLTVT.

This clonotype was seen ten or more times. The CDR3: CASSILAGTSHEQYF. CDR3 DNA: TGTGCCAGTAGTATCTTAGCGGGAACAAGCCACGAGCAGTACTTC. This rearrangement joins TRBV19 to TRBJ2-7; 8 bases fit TRBD2. The J segment lost 5 bases and the V segment lost 3 bases, leaving 9 bases of the junction unmatched. The CDR3 covers 15 residues. Germline V CDR1 and CDR2: LNHDA, SQIVND (reference sequence). Based on the CDR3 plus reference TRBV19 and TRBJ2-7, the full variable domain is DGGITQSPKYLFRKEGQNVTLSCEQNLNHDAMYWYRQDPGQGLRLIYYSQIVNDFQKGDIAEGYSVSREKKESFPLTVTSAQKNPTAFYLCASSILAGTSHEQYFGPGTRLTVT.

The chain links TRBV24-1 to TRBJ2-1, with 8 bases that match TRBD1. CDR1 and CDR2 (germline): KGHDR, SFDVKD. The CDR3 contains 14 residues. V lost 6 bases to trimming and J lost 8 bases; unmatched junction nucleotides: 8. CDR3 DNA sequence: TGTGCCACCAGTCGGACAGGGTCGGGGCATGAGCAGTTCTTC. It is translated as CATSRTGSGHEQFF.

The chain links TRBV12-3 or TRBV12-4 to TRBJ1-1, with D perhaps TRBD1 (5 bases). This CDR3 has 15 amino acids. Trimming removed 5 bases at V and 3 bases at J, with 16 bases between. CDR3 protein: CASSMLQGGDTEAFF. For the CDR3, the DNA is TGTGCCAGCAGTATGCTTCAGGGTGGTGACACTGAAGCTTTCTTT.

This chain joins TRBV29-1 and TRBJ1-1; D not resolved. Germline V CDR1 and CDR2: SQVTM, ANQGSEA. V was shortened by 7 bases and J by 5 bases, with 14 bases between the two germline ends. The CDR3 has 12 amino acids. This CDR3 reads CSAGVFDTEAFF. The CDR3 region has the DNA TGCAGCGCGGGAGTTTTCGATACTGAAGCTTTCTTT. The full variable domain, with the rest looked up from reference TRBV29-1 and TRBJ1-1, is SAVISQKPSRDICQRGTSLTIQCQVDSQVTMMFWYRQQPGQSLTLIATANQGSEATYESGFVIDKFPISRPNLTFSTLTVSNMSPEDSSIYLCSAGVFDTEAFFGQGTRLTVV.

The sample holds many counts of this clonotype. Here the CDR3 reads CASSLGLAGPYEQYF. In DNA form, the CDR3 reads TGTGCCAGCAGCTTGGGACTAGCGGGCCCCTACGAGCAGTACTTC. This chain joins TRBV5-5 and TRBJ2-7; 10 bases align to TRBD2. V was pared by 0 bases and J by 2 bases, with 2 bases of the junction left unmatched. Germline-derived CDR1 and CDR2 are SGHKS and YYEKEE (reference sequence). The CDR3 extends over 15 amino acids.

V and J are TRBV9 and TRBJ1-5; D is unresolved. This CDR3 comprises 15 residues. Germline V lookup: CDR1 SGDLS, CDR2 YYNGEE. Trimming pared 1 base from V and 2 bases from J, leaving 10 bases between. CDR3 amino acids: CASSVTTDRNQPQHF. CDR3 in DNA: TGTGCCAGCAGCGTAACCACCGATCGCAATCAGCCCCAGCATTTT. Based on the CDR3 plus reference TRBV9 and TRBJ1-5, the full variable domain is DSGVTQTPKHLITATGQRVTLRCSPRSGDLSVYWYQQSLDQGLQFLIQYYNGEERAKGNILERFSAQQFPDLHSELNLSSLELGDSALYFCASSVTTDRNQPQHFGDGTRLSIL.

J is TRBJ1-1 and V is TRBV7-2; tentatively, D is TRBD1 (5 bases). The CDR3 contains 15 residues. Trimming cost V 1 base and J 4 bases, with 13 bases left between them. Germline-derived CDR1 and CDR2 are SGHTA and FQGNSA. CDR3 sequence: CASSLEPGRGTEAFF. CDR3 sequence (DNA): TGTGCCAGCAGCTTAGAGCCAGGGCGGGGCACTGAAGCTTTCTTT.

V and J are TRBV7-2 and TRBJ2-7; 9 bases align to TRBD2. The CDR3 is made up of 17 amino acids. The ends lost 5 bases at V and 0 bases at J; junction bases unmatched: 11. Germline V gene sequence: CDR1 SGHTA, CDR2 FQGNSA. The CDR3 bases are TGTGCCAGCAGCCCGTCCGGGACTAGCAAAAGCTCCTACGAGCAGTACTTC. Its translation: CASSPSGTSKSSYEQYF.

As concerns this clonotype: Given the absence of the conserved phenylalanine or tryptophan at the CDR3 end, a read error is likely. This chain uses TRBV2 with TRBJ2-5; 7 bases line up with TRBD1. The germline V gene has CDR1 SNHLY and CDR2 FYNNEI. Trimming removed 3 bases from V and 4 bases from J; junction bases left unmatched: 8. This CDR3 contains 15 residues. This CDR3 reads CASSDIGRGRETQYL. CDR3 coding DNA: TGTGCCAGCAGTGATATTGGTAGGGGGCGAGAGACCCAGTACCTC.

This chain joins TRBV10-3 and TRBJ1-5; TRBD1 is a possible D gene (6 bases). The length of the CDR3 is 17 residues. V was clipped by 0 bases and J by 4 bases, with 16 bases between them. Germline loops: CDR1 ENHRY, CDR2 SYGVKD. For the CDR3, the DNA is TGTGCCATCAGTGAGTCTTCGCCGAGTCAGGGGAATCAGCCCCAGCATTTT. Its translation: CAISESSPSQGNQPQHF.

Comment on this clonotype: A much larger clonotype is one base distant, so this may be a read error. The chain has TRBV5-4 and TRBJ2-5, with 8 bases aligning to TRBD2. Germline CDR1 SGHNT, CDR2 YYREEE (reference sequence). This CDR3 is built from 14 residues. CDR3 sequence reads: CASSLELAEETPYF. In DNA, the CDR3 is TGTGCCAGCAGCTTGGAACTAGCGGAAGAGACCCCGTACTTC. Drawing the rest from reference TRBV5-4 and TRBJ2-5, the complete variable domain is ETGVTQSPTHLIKTRGQQVTLRCSSQSGHNTVSWYQQALGQGPQFIFQYYREEENGRGNFPPRFSGLQFPNYSSELNVNALELDDSALYLCASSLELAEETPYFGPGTRLLVL.

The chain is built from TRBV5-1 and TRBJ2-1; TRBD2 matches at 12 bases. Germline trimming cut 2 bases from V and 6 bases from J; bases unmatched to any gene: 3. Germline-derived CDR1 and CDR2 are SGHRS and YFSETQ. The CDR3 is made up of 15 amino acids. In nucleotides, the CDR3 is TGCGCCAGCAGCTTTGGACTAGCGGGGCGCAATGAGCAGTTCTTC. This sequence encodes CASSFGLAGRNEQFF.

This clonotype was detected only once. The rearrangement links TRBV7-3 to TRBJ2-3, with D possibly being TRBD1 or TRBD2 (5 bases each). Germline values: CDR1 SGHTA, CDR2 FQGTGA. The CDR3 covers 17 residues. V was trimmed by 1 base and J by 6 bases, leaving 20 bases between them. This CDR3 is CASSLKTGAPSGDTQYF. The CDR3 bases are TGTGCCAGCAGCTTAAAGACCGGGGCTCCTTCGGGGGATACGCAGTATTTT.

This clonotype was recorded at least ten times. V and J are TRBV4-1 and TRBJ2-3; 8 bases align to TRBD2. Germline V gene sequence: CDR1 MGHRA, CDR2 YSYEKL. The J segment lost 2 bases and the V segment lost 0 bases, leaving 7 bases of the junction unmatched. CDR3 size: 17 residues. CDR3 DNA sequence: TGCGCCAGCAGCCAAGATACGAGCGGGAGAATCACAGATACGCAGTATTTT. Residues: CASSQDTSGRITDTQYF.

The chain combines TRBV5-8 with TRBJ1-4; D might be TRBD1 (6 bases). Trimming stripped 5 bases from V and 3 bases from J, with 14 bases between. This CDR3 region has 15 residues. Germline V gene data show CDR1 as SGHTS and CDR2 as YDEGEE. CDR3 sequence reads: CASRTQGRPNEKLFF. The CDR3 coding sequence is TGTGCCAGCAGGACTCAGGGGCGACCTAATGAAAAACTGTTTTTT.

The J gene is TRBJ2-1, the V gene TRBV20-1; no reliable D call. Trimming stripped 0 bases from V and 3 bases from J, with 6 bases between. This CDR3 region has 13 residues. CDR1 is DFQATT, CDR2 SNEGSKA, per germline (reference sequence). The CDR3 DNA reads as TGCAGTGCTAGAGATTACGGCTACAATGAGCAGTTCTTC. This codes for CSARDYGYNEQFF.